A single sample is the source of the 12 T cell receptor beta chains below, sequenced in a study of graft-versus-host responses after intestinal transplantation. Assay: immunoSEQ multiplex PCR; the TCRdb copy retains only in-frame clones and omits some. The data contain about 6,400 clones, roughly 80% of them singletons. Processing released intraepithelial and lamina propria lymphocytes from the graft tissue. Material: ileum tissue, obtained roughly 300 days after intestinal transplant. The receptors shown here come from a human patient who received an intestinal transplant, so some T cells may come from the graft donor.

This chain joins TRBV6-1 and TRBJ1-3; D is unclear. Germline V gene lookup returns CDR1 MNHNS and CDR2 SASEGT. V dropped 6 bases and J dropped 0 bases, with 12 bases sitting between them. The CDR3 consists of 15 residues. Here the CDR3 DNA reads TGTGCCAGCAGGCCGGACGGTCGCTCTGGAAACACCATATATTTT. It encodes CASRPDGRSGNTIYF.

Concerning this clone: Germline and junction disagree at one end, which may indicate a read error. V and J are TRBV28 and TRBJ1-2, with TRBD1 as a possible D gene (5 bases). Per the germline V gene, CDR1 is MDHEN and CDR2 is SYDVKM. CDR3 length equals 11 residues. In nucleotides, the CDR3 is TGTGTCAGCAGAACCGAGGGGGGCTACACCTTC. Protein sequence: CVSRTEGGYTF.

V and J are TRBV2 and TRBJ2-7; 9 bases match TRBD1. The CDR3 consists of 13 residues. V lost 8 bases, J lost 5 bases, and 7 bases stayed unmatched. The V gene's germline CDR1 is SNHLY and CDR2 FYNNEI. This CDR3 is CASRRTGVNEQYF. DNA for the CDR3: TGTGCCAGCCGGCGGACAGGGGTAAACGAGCAGTACTTC.

The V and J genes are TRBV5-1 and TRBJ2-2; D unclear. V dropped 3 bases and J dropped 3 bases, with 3 bases sitting between them. The germline V gene has CDR1 SGHRS and CDR2 YFSETQ. This CDR3 has 12 amino acids. The CDR3 sequence is CASSYDTGELFF. As DNA, the CDR3 is TGCGCCAGCAGCTATGACACCGGGGAGCTGTTTTTT.

CDR3 sequence: CASSQDLVSYNEQFF. CDR3 sequence (DNA): TGCGCCAGCAGCCAAGATCTAGTCTCCTACAATGAGCAGTTCTTC. The chain joins TRBV4-1 to TRBJ2-1; D remains ambiguous. The CDR3 loop spans 15 amino acids. Between the trimmed V and J ends, which lost 0 bases and 0 bases, there was a span of 6 bases. Germline V lookup: CDR1 MGHRA, CDR2 YSYEKL.

J is TRBJ2-7 and V is TRBV23-1; the match to TRBD1 covers 9 bases. TRBV23-1 falls under the ORF class, with uncertain function. After removal of 3 bases from V and 1 base from J, the junction contained 4 bases not matched to a gene. The CDR3 loop spans 15 amino acids. The CDR3 DNA follows: TGCGCCAGCAGTCACCCCGGGACAGGGTCCTACGAGCAGTACTTC. Protein: CASSHPGTGSYEQYF.

V and J are TRBV5-1 and TRBJ2-1; 9 nucleotides agree with TRBD1. Germline V gives CDR1 SGHRS, CDR2 YFSETQ. Unmatched junction bases numbered 10, after V lost 0 bases and J lost 9 bases. This CDR3 contains 16 residues. This chain's CDR3 is CASSLDPPGQGSEQFF. The CDR3, as DNA: TGCGCCAGCAGCTTGGATCCCCCGGGACAGGGATCTGAGCAGTTCTTC.

V is TRBV7-9 and J is TRBJ2-1; the match to TRBD2 covers 8 bases. This CDR3 contains 16 residues. Germline CDR1 is SEHNR and CDR2 is FQNEAQ (reference sequence). Trimming at V came to 5 bases and at J to 6 bases, leaving 12 bases not matched to a gene. CDR3 residues: CASSESGTRGLNEQFF. The CDR3 nucleotides read TGTGCCAGCAGCGAGTCCGGGACTAGGGGTCTCAATGAGCAGTTCTTC.

The table lists this clone with a count of one. This chain joins TRBV5-6 and TRBJ2-3; D tentatively fits TRBD1 or TRBD2 (5 bases each). Per germline, CDR1 SGHDT and CDR2 YYEEEE. Between the trimmed V and J ends, which lost 7 bases and 3 bases, there was a span of 18 bases. The CDR3 runs to 15 residues. The DNA for the CDR3 is TGTGCCAGCGAGAGGGGAACTGGGTCGACAGATACGCAGTATTTT. This translates into CASERGTGSTDTQYF.

This sequence joins TRBV6-5 and TRBJ1-2; the D is unclear. This CDR3 comprises 14 residues. CDR1 is MNHEY, CDR2 SVGAGI, per germline. Trimming shortened V by 5 bases and J by 7 bases, and 17 bases separated the two germline ends. Written as DNA, the CDR3 is TGTGCCAGCAGTCTCTACCCTAGGGATGGTGGCTACACCTTC. Protein product: CASSLYPRDGGYTF.

This clone was seen more than once but under ten times. The chain carries TRBV6-1 and TRBJ2-2; 11 nucleotides align to TRBD1. CDR1 is MNHNS, CDR2 SASEGT, per germline. CDR3 length: 15 amino acids. The V segment lost 1 base and the J segment 6 bases; nucleotides outside the gene matches: 1. For the CDR3, the DNA is TGTGCCAGCAGTGAAGGGACAGGGGGCGCCGGGGAGCTGTTTTTT. Amino acids: CASSEGTGGAGELFF.

The V call is TRBV4-1, the J call TRBJ2-1; 10 bases match TRBD2. There are 18 residues in the CDR3. With 4 bases clipped from V and 0 bases from J, the junction kept 9 bases outside the gene matches. CDR1 is MGHRA, CDR2 YSYEKL, per germline. This CDR3 is CASSLVAGGLSSYNEQFF. In DNA form, the CDR3 reads TGCGCCAGCAGCCTCGTAGCGGGGGGCTTAAGCTCCTACAATGAGCAGTTCTTC.